One sample yielded the 6 T cell receptor beta chains listed below, sequenced in a study of human T cells and chemical hapten exposure. The time point denotes: pre-sensitization, week 0. Treatment: therapeutic diphenylcyclopropenone sensitization with weekly scalp DPC. Via MiXCR, TCRdb re-called the RACE reads, giving one row per CDR3 protein. The sample shows under 65,000 distinct CDR3 sequences, around 9.4% of them seen only once. Sample: whole blood, taken in connection with sensitization to the hapten diphenylcyclopropenone (DPC). Source of these receptors: a woman between 40 and 55 years old with alopecia areata. Some clones in this sample may be carry-over from other donors' samples.

The gene calls are TRBV9 and TRBJ2-1, with 11 bases lining up with TRBD2. The V gene's germline CDR1 is SGDLS and CDR2 YYNGEE. The CDR3 consists of 14 residues. V trimming: 3 bases; J trimming: 8 bases; junction bases outside the gene matches: 4. The CDR3 sequence: CASSETSGGDEQFF. DNA of the CDR3: TGTGCCAGCAGCGAAACTAGCGGGGGCGATGAGCAGTTCTTC. Variable domain in full (rest from reference TRBV9 and TRBJ2-1): DSGVTQTPKHLITATGQRVTLRCSPRSGDLSVYWYQQSLDQGLQFLIQYYNGEERAKGNILERFSAQQFPDLHSELNLSSLELGDSALYFCASSETSGGDEQFFGPGTRLTVL.

Regarding this clonotype: Germline and junction disagree at one end, which may indicate a read error. This sequence joins TRBV2 and TRBJ2-7, with 10 bases that match TRBD2. This CDR3 is built from 14 residues. Germline V gene data show CDR1 as SNHLY and CDR2 as FYNNEI. The CDR3: CASGERGGFYEQYF. The DNA of the CDR3 is TGTGCCAGCGGTGAGCGGGGGGGCTTCTACGAGCAGTACTTC.

This clonotype was detected a few times. The V call is TRBV28, the J call TRBJ1-5; D is uncertain. CDR3 size: 13 residues. Germline V gene lookup returns CDR1 MDHEN and CDR2 SYDVKM. Between the trimmed V and J ends, which lost 7 bases and 9 bases, there was a span of 16 bases. The DNA for the CDR3 is TGTGCCAGCATCACCCGTGGAGGGAGGCCCCAGCATTTT. Residues: CASITRGGRPQHF. The full variable domain, its missing parts supplied by reference TRBV28 and TRBJ1-5, is DVKVTQSSRYLVKRTGEKVFLECVQDMDHENMFWYRQDPGLGLRLIYFSYDVKMKEKGDIPEGYSVSREKKERFSLILESASTNQTSMYLCASITRGGRPQHFGDGTRLSIL.

Ten or more counts support this clonotype. The V and J genes are TRBV20-1 and TRBJ2-1, with D possibly TRBD1 on 5 matching bases. Per germline, CDR1 DFQATT and CDR2 SNEGSKA (reference sequence). Trimming stripped 2 bases from V and 5 bases from J, with 22 bases between. This CDR3 has 17 residues. The DNA for the CDR3 is TGCAGTGCTAGACCCCGCCGAAAGGGTGGGGCGGACAATGAGCAGTTCTTC. Amino acids: CSARPRRKGGADNEQFF.

In this sample, this clonotype turned up many times. CDR3: CSAYTPSSYEQYF. The CDR3 coding sequence is TGCAGTGCCTACACCCCTAGCTCCTACGAGCAGTACTTC. The gene calls are TRBV20-1 and TRBJ2-7; no clear D. V was pared by 6 bases and J by 0 bases, with 12 bases between. CDR1 and CDR2 (germline): DFQATT, SNEGSKA (reference sequence). The CDR3 is made up of 13 amino acids.

This clonotype was counted at least ten times. The gene calls are TRBV7-2 and TRBJ2-5; D is uncertain. Germline CDR1 and CDR2: SGHTA and FQGNSA. V was trimmed by 5 bases and J by 4 bases, leaving 11 bases between them. The CDR3 runs to 13 residues. This CDR3 is CASSARVPETQYF. Written as DNA, the CDR3 is TGTGCCAGCAGCGCTCGAGTGCCAGAGACCCAGTACTTC.